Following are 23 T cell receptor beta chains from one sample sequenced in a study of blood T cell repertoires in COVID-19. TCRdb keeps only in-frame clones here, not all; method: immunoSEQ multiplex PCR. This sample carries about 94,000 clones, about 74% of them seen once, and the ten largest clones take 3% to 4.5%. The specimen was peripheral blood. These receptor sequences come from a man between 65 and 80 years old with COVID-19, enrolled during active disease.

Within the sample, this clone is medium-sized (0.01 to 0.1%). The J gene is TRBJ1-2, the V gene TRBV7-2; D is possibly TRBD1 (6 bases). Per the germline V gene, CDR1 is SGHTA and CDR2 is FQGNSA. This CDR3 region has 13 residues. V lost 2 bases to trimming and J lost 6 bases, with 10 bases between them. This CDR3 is CASSLWGGHGYTF. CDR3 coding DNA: TGTGCCAGCAGCTTATGGGGGGGCCATGGCTACACCTTC.

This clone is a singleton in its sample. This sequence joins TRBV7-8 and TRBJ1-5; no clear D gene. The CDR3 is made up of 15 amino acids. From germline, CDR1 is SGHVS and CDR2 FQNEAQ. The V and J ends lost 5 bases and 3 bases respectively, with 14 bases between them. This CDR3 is CASSKTTGFNQPQHF. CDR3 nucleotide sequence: TGTGCCAGCAGCAAAACTACGGGGTTCAATCAGCCCCAGCATTTT.

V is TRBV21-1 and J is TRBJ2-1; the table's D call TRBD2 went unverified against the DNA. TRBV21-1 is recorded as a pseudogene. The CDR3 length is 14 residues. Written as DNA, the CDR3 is TGTGCCAGCAGCATCCACGGAGAGCCTAATGAGCAGTTCTTC. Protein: CASSIHGEPNEQFF.

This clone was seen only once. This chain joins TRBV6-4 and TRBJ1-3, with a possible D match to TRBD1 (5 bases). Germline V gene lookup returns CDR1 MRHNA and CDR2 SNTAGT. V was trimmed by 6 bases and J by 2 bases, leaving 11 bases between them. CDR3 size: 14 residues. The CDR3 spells CASRIQAAGNTIYF. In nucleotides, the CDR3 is TGTGCCAGCAGAATACAGGCGGCTGGAAACACCATATATTTT.

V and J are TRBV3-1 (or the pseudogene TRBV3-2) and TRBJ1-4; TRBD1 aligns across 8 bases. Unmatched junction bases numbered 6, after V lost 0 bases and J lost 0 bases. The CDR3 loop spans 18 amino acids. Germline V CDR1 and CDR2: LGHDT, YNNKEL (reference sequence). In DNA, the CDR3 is TGTGCCAGCAGCCAAGATCTGGGGACAGGTTCAACTAATGAAAAACTGTTTTTT. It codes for CASSQDLGTGSTNEKLFF.

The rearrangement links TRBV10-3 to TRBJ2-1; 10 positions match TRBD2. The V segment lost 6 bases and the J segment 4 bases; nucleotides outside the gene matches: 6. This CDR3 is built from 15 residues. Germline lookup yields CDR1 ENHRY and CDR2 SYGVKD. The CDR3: CAIRLTSGPYNEQFF. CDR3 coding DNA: TGTGCCATCAGGCTGACTAGCGGGCCGTACAATGAGCAGTTCTTC.

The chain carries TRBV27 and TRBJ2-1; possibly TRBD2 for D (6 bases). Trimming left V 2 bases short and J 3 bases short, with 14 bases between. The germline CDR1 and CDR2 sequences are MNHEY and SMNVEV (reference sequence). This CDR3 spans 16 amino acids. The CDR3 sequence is CASSLGGALGYNEQFF. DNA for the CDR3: TGTGCCAGCAGTTTAGGCGGGGCTTTGGGCTACAATGAGCAGTTCTTC.

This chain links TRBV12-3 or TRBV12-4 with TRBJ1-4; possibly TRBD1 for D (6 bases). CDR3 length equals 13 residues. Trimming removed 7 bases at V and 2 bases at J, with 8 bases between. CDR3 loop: CASKQGTNEKLFF. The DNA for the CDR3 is TGTGCCAGCAAACAGGGTACTAATGAAAAACTGTTTTTT.

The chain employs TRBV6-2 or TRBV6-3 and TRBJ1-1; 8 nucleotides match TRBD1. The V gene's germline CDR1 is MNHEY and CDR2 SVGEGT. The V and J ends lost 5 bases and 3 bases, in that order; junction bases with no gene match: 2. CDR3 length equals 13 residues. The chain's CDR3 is CASSLTGDTEAFF. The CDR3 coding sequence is TGTGCCAGCAGTCTGACAGGGGACACTGAAGCTTTCTTT.

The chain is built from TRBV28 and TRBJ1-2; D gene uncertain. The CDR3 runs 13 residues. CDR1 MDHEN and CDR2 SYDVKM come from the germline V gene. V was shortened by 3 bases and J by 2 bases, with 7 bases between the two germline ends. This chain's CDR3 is CASSFAQNYGYTF. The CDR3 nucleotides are TGTGCCAGCAGTTTCGCTCAGAACTATGGCTACACCTTC.

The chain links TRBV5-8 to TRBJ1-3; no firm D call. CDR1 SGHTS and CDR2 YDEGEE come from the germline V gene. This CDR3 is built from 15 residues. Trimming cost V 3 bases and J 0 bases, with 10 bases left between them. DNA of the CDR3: TGTGCCAGCAGCTGGAACCGGGACTCTGGAAACACCATATATTTT. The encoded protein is CASSWNRDSGNTIYF.

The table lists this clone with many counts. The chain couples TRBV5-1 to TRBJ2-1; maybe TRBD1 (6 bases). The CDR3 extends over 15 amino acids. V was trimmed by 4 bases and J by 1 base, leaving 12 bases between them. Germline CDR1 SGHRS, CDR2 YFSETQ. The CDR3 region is CASSRGQTSYNEQFF. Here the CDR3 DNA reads TGCGCCAGCAGCCGGGGACAAACATCCTACAATGAGCAGTTCTTC.

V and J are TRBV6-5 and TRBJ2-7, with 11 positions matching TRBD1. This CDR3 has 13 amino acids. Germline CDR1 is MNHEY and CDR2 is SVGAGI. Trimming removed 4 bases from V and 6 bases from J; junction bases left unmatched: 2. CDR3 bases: TGTGCCAGCAGTTTAGGGACAGGGGGCGAGCAGTACTTC. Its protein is CASSLGTGGEQYF.

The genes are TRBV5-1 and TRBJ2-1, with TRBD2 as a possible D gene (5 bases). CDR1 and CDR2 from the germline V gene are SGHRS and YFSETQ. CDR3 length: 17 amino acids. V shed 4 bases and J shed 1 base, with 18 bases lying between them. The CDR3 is CASSLSPGSGSYNEQFF. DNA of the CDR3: TGCGCCAGCAGCCTGTCTCCGGGGTCAGGTTCCTACAATGAGCAGTTCTTC. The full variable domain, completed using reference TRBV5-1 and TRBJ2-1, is KAGVTQTPRYLIKTRGQQVTLSCSPISGHRSVSWYQQTPGQGLQFLFEYFSETQRNKGNFPGRFSGRQFSNSRSEMNVSTLELGDSALYLCASSLSPGSGSYNEQFFGPGTRLTVL.

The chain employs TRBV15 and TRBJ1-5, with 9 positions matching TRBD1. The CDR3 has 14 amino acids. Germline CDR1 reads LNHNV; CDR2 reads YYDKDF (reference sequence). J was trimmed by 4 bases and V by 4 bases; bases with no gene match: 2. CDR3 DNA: TGTGCCACCAGCATCGGACAGGGGAATCAGCCCCAGCATTTT. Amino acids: CATSIGQGNQPQHF.

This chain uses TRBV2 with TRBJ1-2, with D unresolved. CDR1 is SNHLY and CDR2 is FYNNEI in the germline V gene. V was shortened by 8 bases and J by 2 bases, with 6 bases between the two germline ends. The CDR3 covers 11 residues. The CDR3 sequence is CASGLNYGYTF. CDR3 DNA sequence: TGTGCCAGCGGCCTCAACTATGGCTACACCTTC.

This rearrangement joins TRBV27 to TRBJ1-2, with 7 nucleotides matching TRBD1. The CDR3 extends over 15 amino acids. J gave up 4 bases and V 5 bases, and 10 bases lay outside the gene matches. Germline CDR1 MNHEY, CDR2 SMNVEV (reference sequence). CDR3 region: CASSPWGQPTYGYTF. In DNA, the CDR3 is TGTGCCAGCAGTCCCTGGGGACAGCCTACCTATGGCTACACCTTC.

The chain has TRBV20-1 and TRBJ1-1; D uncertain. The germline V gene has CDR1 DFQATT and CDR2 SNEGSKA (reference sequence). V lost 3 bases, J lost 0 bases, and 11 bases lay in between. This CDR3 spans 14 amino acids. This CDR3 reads CSASRARMNTEAFF. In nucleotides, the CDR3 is TGCAGTGCTAGTAGAGCCAGGATGAACACTGAAGCTTTCTTT.

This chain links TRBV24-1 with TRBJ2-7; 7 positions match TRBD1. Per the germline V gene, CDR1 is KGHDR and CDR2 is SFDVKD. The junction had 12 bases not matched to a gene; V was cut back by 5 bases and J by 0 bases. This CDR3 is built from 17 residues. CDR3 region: CATSGRGDRVYSYEQYF. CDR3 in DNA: TGTGCCACCAGTGGGCGCGGAGACAGGGTTTACTCCTACGAGCAGTACTTC.

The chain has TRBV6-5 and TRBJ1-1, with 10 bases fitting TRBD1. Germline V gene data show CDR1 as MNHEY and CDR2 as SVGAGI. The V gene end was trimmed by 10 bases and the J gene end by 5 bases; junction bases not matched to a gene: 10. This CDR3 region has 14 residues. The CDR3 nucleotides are TGTGCCACGCAGACAGGGGGCTTGGAAACTGAAGCTTTCTTT. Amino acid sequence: CATQTGGLETEAFF.

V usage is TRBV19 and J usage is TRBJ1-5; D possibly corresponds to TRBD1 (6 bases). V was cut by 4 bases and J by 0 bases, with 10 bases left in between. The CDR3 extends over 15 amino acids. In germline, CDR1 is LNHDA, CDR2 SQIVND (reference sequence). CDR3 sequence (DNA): TGTGCCAGTAGTAGTGACAGGAGTAGCAATCAGCCCCAGCATTTT. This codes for CASSSDRSSNQPQHF.

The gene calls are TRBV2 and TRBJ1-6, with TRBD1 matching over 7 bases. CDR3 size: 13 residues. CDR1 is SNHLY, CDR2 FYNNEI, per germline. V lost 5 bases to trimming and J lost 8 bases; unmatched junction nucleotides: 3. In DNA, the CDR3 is TGTGCCAGCAGTCCGGGGACAGATTCACCCCTCCACTTT. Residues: CASSPGTDSPLHF.

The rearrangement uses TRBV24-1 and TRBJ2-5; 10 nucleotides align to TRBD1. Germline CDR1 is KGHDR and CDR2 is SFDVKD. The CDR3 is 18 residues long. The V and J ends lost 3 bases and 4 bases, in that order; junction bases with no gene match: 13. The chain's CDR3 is CATSDHRRTGGEGETQYF. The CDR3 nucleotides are TGTGCCACCAGTGATCACCGACGGACAGGGGGAGAAGGAGAGACCCAGTACTTC.